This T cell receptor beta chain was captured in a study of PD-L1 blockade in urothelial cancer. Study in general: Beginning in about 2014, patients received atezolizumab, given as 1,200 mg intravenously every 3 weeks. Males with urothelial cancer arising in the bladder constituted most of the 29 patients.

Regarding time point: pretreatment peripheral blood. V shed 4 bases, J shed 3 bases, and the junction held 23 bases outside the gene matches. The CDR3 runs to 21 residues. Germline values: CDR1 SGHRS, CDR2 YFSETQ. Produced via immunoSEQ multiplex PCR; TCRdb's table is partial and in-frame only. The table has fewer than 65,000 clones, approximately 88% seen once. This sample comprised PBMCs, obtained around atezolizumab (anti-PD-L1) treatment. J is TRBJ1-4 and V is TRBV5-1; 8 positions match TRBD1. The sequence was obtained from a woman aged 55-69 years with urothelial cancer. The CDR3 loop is CASSPILPTTSGQASNEKLFF. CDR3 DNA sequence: TGCGCCAGCAGCCCCATTCTTCCAACCACCTCGGGACAGGCGTCTAATGAAAAACTGTTTTTT.